This T cell receptor beta chain came from a study of T cell clones after liver transplantation. For the study at large: Three of eight recipients were HCV-positive; others had non-autoimmune, non-viral indications.

TCRdb keeps only in-frame clones here, not all; method: immunoSEQ multiplex PCR. The sample carries 4,500 to 6,000 clones, 35% to 45% recorded once. Proliferating CFSE-low MLR cells were sequenced to define alloreactive TCRbeta sequences. Comment on this clone: What it binds is unknown.

The sequencing sample was made of CD4+ T cells from cultured PBMCs. The sequence was collected from a human patient who received a liver transplant. Some T cells may originate from the graft donor.

The CDR3 is CASSYWGRISGELFF. The CDR3, as DNA: TGTGCCAGCAGTTACTGGGGGAGAATCTCCGGGGAGCTGTTTTTT. V and J are TRBV6-6 and TRBJ2-2, with D perhaps TRBD1 or TRBD2 (5 bases each). CDR3 length: 15 residues. CDR1 MNHNY and CDR2 SVGAGI come from the germline V gene (reference sequence). The germline V and J ends were trimmed by 1 base and 6 bases, with 12 bases remaining between them.